This T cell receptor beta chain was observed in a study of cytomegalovirus exposure and HLA in healthy donors. Germline values: CDR1 GTSNPN, CDR2 SVGIG (reference sequence). V lost 3 bases to trimming and J lost 5 bases, with 15 bases between them. The CDR3 extends over 14 amino acids. Details on this clone: The antigen is undetermined.

Healthy bone marrow donors made up the cohort. Vbeta (60) and Jbeta (13) primers were used in the PCR. Clones were sequenced by immunoSEQ multiplex PCR, and TCRdb holds only the in-frame ones, with some missing. The sample has 150,000 to 200,000 clones; approximately 86% are singletons. Whole-study results and caveats: Some V segments, including TRBV6-2 and TRBV6-3, were excluded as indistinguishable. The productive fraction for most TCR beta V segments was about 90% or about 30% in an earlier analysis. Highly shared variants forming one cluster were likely a sequencing artifact.

The J gene is TRBJ2-3, the V gene TRBV30, with a weak D call TRBD2 (6 bases). The receptor comes from a young woman in good health and CMV-seronegative. The sequenced material came from PBMCs. Written as DNA, the CDR3 is TGTGCCTGGAGGGGGGGACGGATGGGAGATACGCAGTATTTT. Its protein is CAWRGGRMGDTQYF.